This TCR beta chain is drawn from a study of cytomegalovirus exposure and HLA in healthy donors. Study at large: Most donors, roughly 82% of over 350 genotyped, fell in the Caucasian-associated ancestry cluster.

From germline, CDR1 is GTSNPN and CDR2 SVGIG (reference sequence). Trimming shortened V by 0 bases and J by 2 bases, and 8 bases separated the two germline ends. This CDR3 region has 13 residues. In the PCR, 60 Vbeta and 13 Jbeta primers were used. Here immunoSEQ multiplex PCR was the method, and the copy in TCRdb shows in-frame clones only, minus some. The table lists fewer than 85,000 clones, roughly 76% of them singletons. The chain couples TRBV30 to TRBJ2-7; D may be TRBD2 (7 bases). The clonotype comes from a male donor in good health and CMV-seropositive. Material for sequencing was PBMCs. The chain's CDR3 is CAWSVGGAYEQYF. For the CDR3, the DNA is TGTGCCTGGAGTGTAGGGGGGGCCTACGAGCAGTACTTC.